One sample yielded the 29 T cell receptor beta chains listed below, sequenced in a study of T cells after yellow fever vaccination. MiXCR was run by TCRdb on the 5' RACE reads, yielding one entry per CDR3 protein. This sample has fewer than 650,000 distinct CDR3 sequences, with 21% found just once. The specimen was PBMCs, collected approximately 22 days after the first yellow fever vaccination. The receptors derive from a man aged 18-30 years who received the YFV17D yellow fever vaccine.

The rearrangement uses TRBV5-1 and TRBJ2-3, with D perhaps TRBD2 (6 bases). Germline CDR1 and CDR2: SGHRS and YFSETQ. The CDR3 has 13 residues. Trimming took 5 bases from V and 7 from J, leaving 14 bases between them. The CDR3 nucleotides are TGCGCCAGCAGAGCCGGGACTCTCTATACGCAGTATTTT. This encodes CASRAGTLYTQYF.

V usage is TRBV6-2 or TRBV6-3 and J usage is TRBJ2-5; 7 bases match TRBD1. The ends lost 4 bases at V and 4 bases at J; junction bases unmatched: 6. Germline V gene lookup returns CDR1 MNHEY and CDR2 SVGEGT. The CDR3 sequence is 14 residues long. The CDR3 DNA is TGTGCCAGCAGTTCACAGGGGTACTCAGAGACCCAGTACTTC. Translated: CASSSQGYSETQYF.

The V gene is TRBV7-8, the J gene TRBJ2-7; the match to TRBD1 covers 9 bases. Germline CDR1 is SGHVS and CDR2 is FQNEAQ. J gave up 3 bases and V 0 bases, and 3 bases lay outside the gene matches. This CDR3 is built from 15 residues. CDR3 residues: CASSLAWDRVYEQYF. Written as DNA, the CDR3 is TGTGCCAGCAGCTTAGCTTGGGACAGGGTCTACGAGCAGTACTTC.

The V and J genes are TRBV21-1 and TRBJ2-5; whether TRBD1, the table's D call, matches the DNA was not checked. TRBV21-1 is a listed pseudogene. CDR3 length equals 16 residues. The CDR3 reads CASSIRGPRGQETQYF. The CDR3 bases are TGTGCCAGCAGCATCAGGGGGCCGCGAGGTCAAGAGACCCAGTACTTC.

This clonotype was counted a few times. The V gene is TRBV6-4, the J gene TRBJ2-2; D is undetermined. Germline CDR1 MRHNA, CDR2 SNTAGT. The germline V and J ends were trimmed by 0 bases and 6 bases, with 2 bases remaining between them. CDR3 size: 12 residues. CDR3 sequence reads: CASSDSPGELFF. The CDR3 DNA follows: TGTGCCAGCAGTGACTCGCCCGGGGAGCTGTTTTTT.

The chain has TRBV3-1 and TRBJ2-1; 9 nucleotides agree with TRBD2. The CDR3 sequence is 15 residues long. V was clipped by 1 base and J by 8 bases; unmatched bases: 6. Looked up from germline, CDR1 is LGHDT and CDR2 is YNNKEL (reference sequence). The CDR3 reads CASSQGGGAVDEQFF. The CDR3, as DNA: TGTGCCAGCAGCCAAGGCGGGGGGGCTGTTGATGAGCAGTTCTTC.

J is TRBJ2-5 and V is TRBV5-1; D perhaps matches TRBD2 (5 bases). With 0 bases removed from V and 2 bases from J, the gap between germline ends came to 11 bases. Germline V gene sequence: CDR1 SGHRS, CDR2 YFSETQ. This CDR3 has 15 amino acids. In nucleotides, the CDR3 is TGCGCCAGCAGCTTGGCTTCGCGACTACAAGAGACCCAGTACTTC. This gives the protein CASSLASRLQETQYF.

Turning to this clonotype: Relative to the germline gene, one junction end is altered; a read error may explain this. V gene TRBV20-1 combines with J gene TRBJ2-4; tentatively, D is TRBD2 (6 bases). CDR1 DFQATT and CDR2 SNEGSKA come from the germline V gene (reference sequence). CDR3 length: 15 amino acids. The CDR3 loop reads CGAGELLGTLYIQYF. The DNA of the CDR3 is TGCGGTGCTGGGGAGTTACTAGGGACTCTCTACATTCAGTACTTC.

The gene calls are TRBV21-1 and TRBJ2-3; TRBD1, as called in the table, went unchecked against the DNA. TRBV21-1 is a listed pseudogene. This CDR3 is 16 amino acids long. CDR3 bases: TGTGCCAGCAGCAAAAGCGTAGACAGGCGCACAGATACGCAGTATTTT. This sequence encodes CASSKSVDRRTDTQYF.

The rearrangement uses TRBV7-9 and TRBJ2-1; D is perhaps TRBD2 (7 bases). The V gene lost 5 bases and the J gene lost 6 bases, with 17 bases spanning the gap. Germline CDR1 is SEHNR and CDR2 is FQNEAQ (reference sequence). CDR3 length: 15 residues. The CDR3 DNA reads TGTGCCAGCAGCCCCCCCGGGCGGGGGCTCAATGAGCAGTTCTTC. This encodes CASSPPGRGLNEQFF. Full variable domain (missing parts from reference TRBV7-9 and TRBJ2-1): DTGVSQNPRHKITKRGQNVTFRCDPISEHNRLYWYRQTLGQGPEFLTYFQNEAQLEKSRLLSDRFSAERPKGSFSTLEIQRTEQGDSAMYLCASSPPGRGLNEQFFGPGTRLTVL.

V gene TRBV3-1 combines with J gene TRBJ1-1; 7 nucleotides line up with TRBD1. Looked up from germline, CDR1 is LGHDT and CDR2 is YNNKEL (reference sequence). The CDR3 covers 15 residues. J lost 1 base, V lost 4 bases, and 6 bases had no gene match. The CDR3 region has the DNA TGTGCCAGCAGCCCCTGGACAGGAAAGAACACTGAAGCTTTCTTT. Amino acids: CASSPWTGKNTEAFF.

This clonotype was seen more than once but under ten times. The chain carries TRBV12-3 or TRBV12-4 and TRBJ1-1; a weak D match, TRBD1 (5 bases). CDR3 length equals 20 residues. Trimming shortened V by 0 bases and J by 6 bases, and 29 bases separated the two germline ends. The CDR3 DNA reads as TGTGCCAGCAGTTTAGCCCGACTCCTCACTAATGGGGGTAAAGTCTCTGAAGCTTTCTTT. Protein sequence: CASSLARLLTNGGKVSEAFF.

This clonotype occurred a few times. The CDR3 loop reads CASSLDLNMNTEAFF. For the CDR3, the DNA is TGCGCCAGCAGCTTGGACCTTAATATGAACACTGAAGCTTTCTTT. V usage is TRBV5-1 and J usage is TRBJ1-1; D is unclear. There are 15 residues in the CDR3. Trimming stripped 0 bases from V and 0 bases from J, with 9 bases between. In germline, CDR1 is SGHRS, CDR2 YFSETQ.

The chain links TRBV12-3 or TRBV12-4 to TRBJ2-7; the match to TRBD2 covers 9 bases. V shed 5 bases and J 0 bases; nucleotides not matched to a gene: 8. This CDR3 region has 16 residues. Here the CDR3 DNA reads TGTGCCAGCAGTACCTTAGCGGGGGAGAGCTCCTACGAGCAGTACTTC. As protein: CASSTLAGESSYEQYF.

V usage is TRBV5-1 and J usage is TRBJ2-5; 8 bases are shared with TRBD2. Germline values: CDR1 SGHRS, CDR2 YFSETQ. The CDR3 extends over 13 amino acids. V dropped 5 bases and J dropped 4; count of bases not matched to a gene: 4. The DNA of the CDR3 is TGCGCCAGCAGGACTAGCGATGGAGAGACCCAGTACTTC. It is translated as CASRTSDGETQYF.

This clonotype appeared a few times. V usage is TRBV5-6 and J usage is TRBJ1-1; D unresolved. The V end lost 2 bases, the J end lost 0 bases, and 11 bases lay between the germline ends. This CDR3 region has 15 residues. Germline loops: CDR1 SGHDT, CDR2 YYEEEE. DNA of the CDR3: TGTGCCAGCAGCTTCCTGAGAAGAATGAACACTGAAGCTTTCTTT. Amino acids: CASSFLRRMNTEAFF.

The genes are TRBV28 and TRBJ2-1, with no clear D. The CDR3 has 16 amino acids. CDR1 and CDR2 (germline): MDHEN, SYDVKM. V lost 2 bases to trimming and J lost 2 bases, with 13 bases between them. The CDR3 DNA follows: TGTGCCAGCAGTTTACCTTCCGCCCGAGCCTACAATGAGCAGTTCTTC. Its protein is CASSLPSARAYNEQFF.

This clonotype was found a few times. This sequence joins TRBV9 and TRBJ1-1; D unresolved. Between the trimmed V and J ends, which lost 3 bases and 1 base, there was a span of 10 bases. Germline loops: CDR1 SGDLS, CDR2 YYNGEE. This CDR3 contains 14 residues. The CDR3 nucleotides read TGTGCCAGCAGCGCCCGTGGGAGGAACACTGAAGCTTTCTTT. Amino acid sequence: CASSARGRNTEAFF. The full variable domain, rest sourced from reference TRBV9 and TRBJ1-1, is DSGVTQTPKHLITATGQRVTLRCSPRSGDLSVYWYQQSLDQGLQFLIQYYNGEERAKGNILERFSAQQFPDLHSELNLSSLELGDSALYFCASSARGRNTEAFFGQGTRLTVV.

The rearrangement uses TRBV4-3 and TRBJ2-1; D is possibly TRBD1 or TRBD2 (6 bases each). The CDR3 is 16 residues long. Germline values: CDR1 LGHNA, CDR2 YSLEER. The V end lost 3 bases, the J end lost 5 bases, and 17 bases lay between the germline ends. This CDR3 reads CASSHRRGAGDNEQFF. In DNA form, the CDR3 reads TGCGCCAGCAGCCACCGGAGGGGGGCCGGGGACAATGAGCAGTTCTTC.

This clonotype was picked up a small number of times. The chain has TRBV10-2 and TRBJ1-4, with TRBD1 as a possible D gene (6 bases). Trimming cost V 6 bases and J 12 bases, with 11 bases left between them. The germline V gene has CDR1 WSHSY and CDR2 SAAADI. The CDR3 length is 11 residues. In nucleotides, the CDR3 is TGCGCCAGCAGCCTACAGGGCCAACTGTTTTTT. Encoded protein: CASSLQGQLFF.

The chain joins TRBV21-1 to TRBJ1-1; the table calls TRBD1, which could not be checked here. TRBV21-1 counts as a pseudogene. The CDR3 is made up of 14 amino acids. The CDR3 is CASSKVGGNAEAFF. CDR3 sequence (DNA): TGTGCCAGCAGCAAAGTAGGGGGGAACGCTGAAGCTTTCTTT.

V gene TRBV15 combines with J gene TRBJ2-3; D gene ambiguous. The CDR3 spans 12 residues. Trimming left V 2 bases short and J 4 bases short, with 4 bases between. Germline V gives CDR1 LNHNV, CDR2 YYDKDF (reference sequence). In DNA form, the CDR3 reads TGTGCCACCAGCAGACCGGCAGATACGCAGTATTTT. This codes for CATSRPADTQYF.

The V gene is TRBV7-2, the J gene TRBJ2-3; D is undetermined. The germline CDR1 and CDR2 sequences are SGHTA and FQGNSA. The CDR3 is 16 residues long. Trimming shortened V by 1 base and J by 0 bases, and 11 bases separated the two germline ends. The CDR3 loop reads CASSLDYGSSTDTQYF. The DNA for the CDR3 is TGTGCCAGCAGCTTAGATTACGGCAGCAGCACAGATACGCAGTATTTT.

This rearrangement joins TRBV5-1 to TRBJ1-1, with a weak D call TRBD1 (5 bases). The CDR3 extends over 14 amino acids. Germline V gene lookup returns CDR1 SGHRS and CDR2 YFSETQ. Deletions cut 1 base from V and 3 bases from J, with 10 bases between. DNA of the CDR3: TGCGCCAGCAGCTTGTCAGGGAGGGACACTGAAGCTTTCTTT. Translating it yields CASSLSGRDTEAFF.

This clonotype was observed at least ten times. The chain recombines TRBV20-1 with TRBJ1-5; no clear D gene. Germline assignment: CDR1 DFQATT and CDR2 SNEGSKA (reference sequence). The V gene lost 3 bases and the J gene lost 6 bases, with 12 bases spanning the gap. The CDR3 runs to 13 residues. CDR3 sequence: CSASVGSGQPQHF. CDR3 nucleotide sequence: TGCAGTGCTAGCGTTGGCAGTGGTCAGCCCCAGCATTTT.

The chain joins TRBV4-1 to TRBJ2-1; TRBD2 matches 9 bases. Germline CDR1 MGHRA, CDR2 YSYEKL. The J segment lost 7 bases and the V segment lost 4 bases, leaving 8 bases of the junction unmatched. The length of the CDR3 is 15 residues. CDR3 loop: CASSPRGGELNEQFF. The DNA for the CDR3 is TGCGCCAGCAGCCCGCGGGGGGGCGAATTGAATGAGCAGTTCTTC.

The chain joins TRBV4-1 to TRBJ1-4, with D possibly matching TRBD1 (5 bases). V was trimmed by 5 bases and J by 7 bases, leaving 17 bases between them. This CDR3 region has 15 residues. Per the germline V gene, CDR1 is MGHRA and CDR2 is YSYEKL. The CDR3 sequence: CASSGAASGGEKLFF. In DNA form, the CDR3 reads TGCGCCAGCAGCGGGGCAGCCTCGGGCGGTGAAAAACTGTTTTTT.

The genes are TRBV20-1 and TRBJ2-7, with D tentatively TRBD1 or TRBD2 (5 bases each). The CDR3 is 14 residues long. Germline CDR1 is DFQATT and CDR2 is SNEGSKA (reference sequence). As DNA, the CDR3 is TGCAGCGCCAGGGCTTGGGAGTCGAGCTACGAGCAGTACTTC. The encoded protein is CSARAWESSYEQYF.

This chain connects TRBV4-3 to TRBJ2-3, with D possibly matching TRBD2 (6 bases). The CDR3 has 16 residues. Germline assignment: CDR1 LGHNA and CDR2 YSLEER. V was shortened by 0 bases and J by 0 bases, with 10 bases between the two germline ends. The CDR3 sequence: CASSQDVGGSTDTQYF. DNA for the CDR3: TGCGCCAGCAGCCAAGATGTGGGGGGAAGCACAGATACGCAGTATTTT.